What follows are 13 T cell receptor beta chains derived from one specimen sequenced in a study of shared clonotypes between healthy human individuals. CD45RO negativity and positive selection for CCR7 defined naive CD8 cells, a population that excluded terminally differentiated effector memory CD45RA+ cells. TCRdb's copy holds only in-frame clones and misses some; the assay was immunoSEQ multiplex PCR. Counted here are around 2.1 million clones, under 95% occurring once; the ten biggest clones make up roughly 1.7%. The sequenced sample consisted of naive CD8+ T cells from PBMCs. Source of these receptors: a man between 18 and 29 years old in good health. Some clones in this sample may be carry-over from other donors' samples.

The V gene is TRBV23-1, the J gene TRBJ1-5; a possible D gene is TRBD1 (5 bases). TRBV23-1 counts as an open reading frame of uncertain function. The length of the CDR3 is 16 residues. V lost 7 bases, J lost 2 bases, and 18 bases lay in between. The CDR3 DNA is TGCGCCAGCATACAACGGCCAGGGAGAGGCAATCAGCCCCAGCATTTT. Translated, it gives CASIQRPGRGNQPQHF.

The V gene is TRBV13, the J gene TRBJ2-7; 9 nucleotides match TRBD1. The junction had 7 bases not matched to a gene; V was cut back by 5 bases and J by 5 bases. Germline V gene data show CDR1 as PRHDT and CDR2 as FYEKMQ (reference sequence). The CDR3 has 14 amino acids. The CDR3 sequence: CASSPGTGRDEQYF. The CDR3 DNA is TGTGCCAGCAGCCCCGGGACAGGGAGAGACGAGCAGTACTTC.

The chain employs TRBV7-9 and TRBJ1-3, with D maybe TRBD1 (6 bases). The germline V gene encodes CDR1 SEHNR and CDR2 FQNEAQ (reference sequence). With 4 bases removed from V and 3 bases from J, the gap between germline ends came to 16 bases. The CDR3 is 16 residues long. In DNA form, the CDR3 reads TGTGCCAGCAGCTCCGGACAGTCTGGGGATGGAAACACCATATATTTT. Translation gives CASSSGQSGDGNTIYF.

This chain connects TRBV28 to TRBJ2-4; TRBD1 matches 7 bases. Trimming cost V 6 bases and J 1 base; bases outside gene matches: 3. CDR3 length equals 14 residues. Germline V lookup: CDR1 MDHEN, CDR2 SYDVKM. The CDR3 nucleotides read TGTGCCAGCAGGCTCAGGGGGGCCAAAAACATTCAGTACTTC. Translated, it gives CASRLRGAKNIQYF.

This chain links TRBV18 with TRBJ1-1; D is possibly TRBD1 (5 bases). V dropped 2 bases and J dropped 1 base, with 11 bases sitting between them. This CDR3 has 15 amino acids. Germline V lookup: CDR1 KGHSH, CDR2 LQKENI. The DNA of the CDR3 is TGTGCCAGCTCACCAGGGTACGGGGCGAACACTGAAGCTTTCTTT. It yields the protein CASSPGYGANTEAFF.

The V and J genes are TRBV19 and TRBJ1-5, with D maybe TRBD1 (6 bases). V dropped 2 bases and J dropped 0 bases, with 14 bases sitting between them. CDR3 length: 17 amino acids. From germline, CDR1 is LNHDA and CDR2 SQIVND (reference sequence). CDR3 sequence reads: CASSIPQGTYSNQPQHF. CDR3 coding DNA: TGTGCCAGTAGTATACCCCAGGGGACATATAGCAATCAGCCCCAGCATTTT.

The chain recombines TRBV7-8 with TRBJ2-7, with 10 bases lining up with TRBD2. Looked up from germline, CDR1 is SGHVS and CDR2 is FQNEAQ. CDR3 length: 18 amino acids. Germline trimming cut 2 bases from V and 7 bases from J; bases unmatched to any gene: 17. CDR3 region: CASSLRYLGLADNGEQYF. The CDR3 DNA is TGTGCCAGCAGCTTAAGGTACCTTGGACTAGCGGATAACGGAGAGCAGTACTTC. Full variable domain (rest looked up from reference TRBV7-8 and TRBJ2-7): GAGVSQSPRYKVAKRGQDVALRCDPISGHVSLFWYQQALGQGPEFLTYFQNEAQLDKSGLPSDRFFAERPEGSVSTLKIQRTQQEDSAVYLCASSLRYLGLADNGEQYFGPGTRLTVT.

The rearrangement uses TRBV6-1 and TRBJ2-2; 10 bases fit TRBD1. With V trimmed by 0 bases and J by 2 bases, 3 bases remained unmatched. Germline V lookup: CDR1 MNHNS, CDR2 SASEGT. There are 17 residues in the CDR3. The CDR3 region has the DNA TGTGCCAGCAGTGAAGCGGGGGACAGGGGAAACACCGGGGAGCTGTTTTTT. Its translation: CASSEAGDRGNTGELFF.

This chain links TRBV4-2 with TRBJ1-1; 9 bases agree with TRBD1. The CDR3 covers 16 residues. CDR1 is LGHNA and CDR2 is YNFKEQ in the germline V gene. The junction had 13 bases not matched to a gene; V was cut back by 2 bases and J by 9 bases. The CDR3 reads CASSQSGLGTGKKAFF. DNA for the CDR3: TGTGCCAGCAGCCAAAGCGGTCTTGGGACAGGGAAGAAAGCTTTCTTT.

This chain connects TRBV11-2 to TRBJ2-1; TRBD2 aligns across 7 bases. CDR3 length: 18 amino acids. V dropped 3 bases and J dropped 1; count of bases not matched to a gene: 12. Germline CDR1 is SGHAT and CDR2 is FQNNGV. The chain's CDR3 is CASSFMALGRASYNEQFF. CDR3 in DNA: TGTGCCAGCAGCTTTATGGCCCTTGGGAGGGCATCCTACAATGAGCAGTTCTTC.

The rearrangement uses TRBV29-1 and TRBJ1-2, with TRBD1 matching over 7 bases. The CDR3 has 11 residues. J was trimmed by 4 bases and V by 7 bases; bases with no gene match: 3. From germline, CDR1 is SQVTM and CDR2 ANQGSEA. CDR3 coding DNA: TGCAGCGAACGGGACAGCTATGGCTACACCTTC. Encoded protein: CSERDSYGYTF. Together with reference TRBV29-1 and TRBJ1-2, the CDR3 gives the full variable domain: SAVISQKPSRDICQRGTSLTIQCQVDSQVTMMFWYRQQPGQSLTLIATANQGSEATYESGFVIDKFPISRPNLTFSTLTVSNMSPEDSSIYLCSERDSYGYTFGSGTRLTVV.

The gene calls are TRBV10-3 and TRBJ1-2; tentative D call: TRBD1 (5 bases). The V gene lost 11 bases and the J gene lost 4 bases, with 17 bases spanning the gap. Looked up from germline, CDR1 is ENHRY and CDR2 is SYGVKD. The CDR3 sequence is 13 residues long. The CDR3 bases are TGTGCCTCCCGGGGGGAACCGATCTATGGCTACACCTTC. Protein product: CASRGEPIYGYTF.

This clone was counted a single time. This chain joins TRBV5-3 and TRBJ2-1, with D possibly being TRBD2 (6 bases). TRBV5-3 is given ORF status, its function remaining uncertain. Trimming cost V 2 bases and J 6 bases, with 24 bases left between them. The CDR3 length is 18 residues. The CDR3 coding sequence is TGTGCCAGAAGCTTCGGGGGAGTTCGGGCCCCACGATTCAATGAGCAGTTCTTC. Protein: CARSFGGVRAPRFNEQFF.